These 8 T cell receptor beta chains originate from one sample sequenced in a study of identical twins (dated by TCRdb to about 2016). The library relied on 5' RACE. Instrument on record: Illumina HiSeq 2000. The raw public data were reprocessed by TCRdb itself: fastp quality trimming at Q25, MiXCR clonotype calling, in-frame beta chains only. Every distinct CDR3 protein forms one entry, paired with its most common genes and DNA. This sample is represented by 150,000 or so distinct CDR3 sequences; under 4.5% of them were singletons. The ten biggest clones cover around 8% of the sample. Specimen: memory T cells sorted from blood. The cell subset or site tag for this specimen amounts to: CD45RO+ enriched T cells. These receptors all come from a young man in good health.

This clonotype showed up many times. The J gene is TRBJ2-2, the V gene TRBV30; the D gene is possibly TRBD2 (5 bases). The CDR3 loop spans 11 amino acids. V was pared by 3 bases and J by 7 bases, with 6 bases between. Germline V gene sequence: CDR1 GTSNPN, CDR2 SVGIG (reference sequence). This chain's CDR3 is CAWRRVGELFF. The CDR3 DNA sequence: TGTGCCTGGAGGAGGGTCGGGGAGCTGTTTTTT.

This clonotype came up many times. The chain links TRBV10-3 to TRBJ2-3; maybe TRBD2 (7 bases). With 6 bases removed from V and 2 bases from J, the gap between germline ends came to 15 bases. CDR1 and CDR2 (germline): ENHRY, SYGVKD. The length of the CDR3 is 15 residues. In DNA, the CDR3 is TGTGCCATCAGCCAAGGGGGGGGGTACACAGATACGCAGTATTTT. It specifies CAISQGGGYTDTQYF.

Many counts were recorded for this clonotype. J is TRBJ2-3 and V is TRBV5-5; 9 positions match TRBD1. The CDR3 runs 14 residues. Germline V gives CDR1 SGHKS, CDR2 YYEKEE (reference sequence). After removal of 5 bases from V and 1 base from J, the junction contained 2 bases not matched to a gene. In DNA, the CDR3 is TGTGCCAGCAGGACAGGGGGAGGCACAGATACGCAGTATTTT. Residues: CASRTGGGTDTQYF.

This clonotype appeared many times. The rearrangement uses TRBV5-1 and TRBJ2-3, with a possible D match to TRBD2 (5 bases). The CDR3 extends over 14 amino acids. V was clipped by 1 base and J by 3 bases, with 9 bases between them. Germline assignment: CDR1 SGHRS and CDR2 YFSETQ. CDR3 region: CASSLRGATDTQYF. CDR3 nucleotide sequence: TGCGCCAGCAGCTTGCGGGGAGCGACAGATACGCAGTATTTT.

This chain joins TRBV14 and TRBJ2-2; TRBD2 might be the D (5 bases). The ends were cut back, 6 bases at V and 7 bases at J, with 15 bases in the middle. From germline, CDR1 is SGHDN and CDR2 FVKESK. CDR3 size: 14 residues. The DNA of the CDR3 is TGTGCCAGCAGGCGAGCGGATGGCTACGGGGAGCTGTTTTTT. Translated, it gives CASRRADGYGELFF. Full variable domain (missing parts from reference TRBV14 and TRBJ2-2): EAGVTQFPSHSVIEKGQTVTLRCDPISGHDNLYWYRRVMGKEIKFLLHFVKESKQDESGMPNNRFLAERTGGTYSTLKVQPAELEDSGVYFCASRRADGYGELFFGEGSRLTVL.

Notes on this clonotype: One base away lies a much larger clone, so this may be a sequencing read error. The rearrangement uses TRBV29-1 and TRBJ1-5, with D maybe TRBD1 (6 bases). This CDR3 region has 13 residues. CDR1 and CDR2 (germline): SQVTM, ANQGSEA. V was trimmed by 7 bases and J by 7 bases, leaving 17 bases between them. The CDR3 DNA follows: TGCAGCGCCGTTTGGGGGGGCGGGCAGCCCCAGCATTTT. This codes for CSAVWGGGQPQHF.

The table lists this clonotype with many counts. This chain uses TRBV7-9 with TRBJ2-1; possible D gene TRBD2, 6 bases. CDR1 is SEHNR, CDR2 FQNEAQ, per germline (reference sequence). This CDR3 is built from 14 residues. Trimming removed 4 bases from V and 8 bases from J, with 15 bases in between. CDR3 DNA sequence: TGTGCCAGCAGCTCGGGGACTCTCAGTTATGAGCAGTTCTTC. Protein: CASSSGTLSYEQFF.

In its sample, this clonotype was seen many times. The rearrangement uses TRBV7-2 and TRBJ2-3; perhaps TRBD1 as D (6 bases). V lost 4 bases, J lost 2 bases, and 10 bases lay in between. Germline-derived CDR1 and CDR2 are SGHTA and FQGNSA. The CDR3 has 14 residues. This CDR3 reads CASSSQGSTDTQYF. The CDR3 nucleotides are TGTGCCAGCAGCTCGCAGGGGTCCACAGATACGCAGTATTTT.